These 31 T cell receptor beta chains were all obtained from the same sample, sequenced in a study of STAT3 mutations in large granular lymphocyte leukemia. General observations from the study: In T-cell large granular lymphocyte leukemia, about half of patients showed multiple immunodominant subclonotypes.

Clones were sequenced by immunoSEQ multiplex PCR, and TCRdb holds only the in-frame ones, with some missing. The sample lists 15,000 to 18,000 clones, around 90% occurring once. No cognate antigen is known for these TCRs. Sequencing used peripheral blood mononuclear cells. Every receptor here comes from a woman aged 50 to 60 with T-cell large granular lymphocyte leukemia. Some clones in this sample may be carry-over from other donors' samples.

The V gene is TRBV27, the J gene TRBJ1-2; D is undetermined. V shed 4 bases and J shed 1 base, with 10 bases lying between them. The CDR3 totals 14 residues. From germline, CDR1 is MNHEY and CDR2 SMNVEV (reference sequence). The CDR3 nucleotides read TGTGCCAGCAGTTCCAGACAACATAACTATGGCTACACCTTC. Protein sequence: CASSSRQHNYGYTF.

The chain has TRBV18 and TRBJ1-1, with D unclear. Germline CDR1 KGHSH, CDR2 LQKENI. Trimming removed 1 base from V and 4 bases from J, with 13 bases in between. The CDR3 runs 15 residues. Here the CDR3 reads CASSPQTNRGTEAFF. Here the CDR3 DNA reads TGTGCCAGCTCACCACAGACTAACCGGGGCACTGAAGCTTTCTTT.

The rearrangement links TRBV15 to TRBJ1-5, with TRBD1 matching over 7 bases. The CDR3 extends over 15 amino acids. With V trimmed by 1 base and J by 5 bases, 5 bases remained unmatched. Germline values: CDR1 LNHNV, CDR2 YYDKDF (reference sequence). The CDR3 sequence is CATSRGRTGDQPQHF. The CDR3 bases are TGTGCCACCAGCAGAGGGCGAACAGGGGATCAGCCCCAGCATTTT.

This clone has a single count. J is TRBJ2-2 and V is TRBV5-1; D gene unclear. V shed 0 bases and J shed 7 bases, with 4 bases lying between them. Germline CDR1 and CDR2: SGHRS and YFSETQ. The CDR3 totals 12 residues. DNA of the CDR3: TGCGCCAGCAGCTTGGGTGGCGGGGAGCTGTTTTTT. This codes for CASSLGGGELFF.

The chain uses TRBV14 and TRBJ1-1, with D possibly matching TRBD1 (6 bases). V lost 0 bases, J lost 0 bases, and 17 bases lay in between. Germline assignment: CDR1 SGHDN and CDR2 FVKESK. The CDR3 consists of 18 residues. The CDR3 DNA follows: TGTGCCAGCAGCCAAGAAATTTCCTGGCAGGGGATGAACACTGAAGCTTTCTTT. The encoded protein is CASSQEISWQGMNTEAFF.

The CDR3: CASRGGFTDTQYF. The CDR3, as DNA: TGTGCCAGCAGAGGCGGATTCACAGATACGCAGTATTTT. The chain recombines TRBV6-5 with TRBJ2-3, with D uncertain. The V and J ends lost 6 bases and 2 bases respectively, with 9 bases between them. This CDR3 is 13 amino acids long. Germline V CDR1 and CDR2: MNHEY, SVGAGI.

V and J are TRBV21-1 and TRBJ2-7. TRBV21-1 is tagged as a pseudogene. The length of the CDR3 is 15 residues. The CDR3 DNA is TGTGCCAGCAGTCTCGTAATACACGTGTTAGACGAGCAGTACTTC. This sequence encodes CASSLVIHVLDEQYF.

This clone was recorded once. The chain links TRBV19 to TRBJ2-2; D remains ambiguous. The germline V gene encodes CDR1 LNHDA and CDR2 SQIVND (reference sequence). Trimming removed 7 bases at V and 0 bases at J, with 9 bases between. The CDR3 extends over 14 amino acids. The CDR3 bases are TGTGCCAGTAAAGGCAACACGAACACCGGGGAGCTGTTTTTT. Its protein is CASKGNTNTGELFF.

CDR3 sequence: CASSRPGGKETQYF. The CDR3 DNA sequence: TGTGCCAGCAGCCGCCCGGGCGGAAAAGAGACCCAGTACTTC. The chain has TRBV7-2 and TRBJ2-5; D unclear. The CDR3 consists of 14 residues. Trimming took off 5 bases at V and 3 bases at J, with 13 bases between the two ends. Germline V gene lookup returns CDR1 SGHTA and CDR2 FQGNSA.

This chain links TRBV19 with TRBJ1-1; D is unresolved. The CDR3 extends over 13 amino acids. Germline CDR1 is LNHDA and CDR2 is SQIVND (reference sequence). V shed 7 bases and J shed 0 bases, with 9 bases lying between them. DNA for the CDR3: TGTGCCAGTATGGGAGCGGTGAACACTGAAGCTTTCTTT. This encodes CASMGAVNTEAFF.

The chain has TRBV28 and TRBJ2-7; 11 bases match TRBD1. The ends lost 8 bases at V and 6 bases at J; junction bases unmatched: 6. CDR3 length equals 13 residues. The germline V gene encodes CDR1 MDHEN and CDR2 SYDVKM. In DNA, the CDR3 is TGTGCCAGCTGGGGACAGGGGGGCGGCGAGCAGTACTTC. Amino acid sequence: CASWGQGGGEQYF.

This clone was recorded once. This chain joins TRBV7-2 and TRBJ2-1; 7 nucleotides line up with TRBD2. Trimming removed 1 base from V and 0 bases from J; junction bases left unmatched: 3. This CDR3 comprises 16 residues. Germline lookup yields CDR1 SGHTA and CDR2 FQGNSA. The CDR3 loop is CASSLESGGSYNEQFF. As DNA, the CDR3 is TGTGCCAGCAGCTTAGAATCGGGAGGCTCCTACAATGAGCAGTTCTTC.

CDR3 sequence reads: CASSFEGTGGTYEQYF. CDR3 sequence (DNA): TGTGCCAGCAGCTTTGAGGGGACAGGGGGCACGTACGAGCAGTACTTC. This rearrangement joins TRBV11-2 to TRBJ2-7; 12 positions match TRBD1. Germline CDR1 and CDR2: SGHAT and FQNNGV. Trimming cost V 3 bases and J 4 bases; bases outside gene matches: 7. This CDR3 contains 16 residues.

The chain couples TRBV28 to TRBJ1-5; a possible D gene is TRBD1 (6 bases). The CDR3 is made up of 15 amino acids. Germline CDR1 MDHEN, CDR2 SYDVKM. Trimming cost V 7 bases and J 4 bases, with 17 bases left between them. The CDR3 loop is CASNLPGGGNQPQHF. The CDR3 DNA is TGTGCCAGCAATCTGCCAGGAGGGGGTAATCAGCCCCAGCATTTT.

The chain carries TRBV5-1 and TRBJ2-1, with TRBD2 identical over 8 bases. Trimming removed 7 bases from V and 6 bases from J; junction bases left unmatched: 15. Germline V gene sequence: CDR1 SGHRS, CDR2 YFSETQ. This CDR3 comprises 16 residues. The CDR3 region is CASSLEGGRYFNEQFF. CDR3 in DNA: TGCGCCAGCTCCCTAGAGGGCGGGAGGTATTTCAATGAGCAGTTCTTC.

The J gene is TRBJ1-4, the V gene TRBV4-2, with 10 bases lining up with TRBD1. Trimming at V came to 1 base and at J to 6 bases, leaving 5 bases not matched to a gene. This CDR3 region has 16 residues. CDR1 LGHNA and CDR2 YNFKEQ come from the germline V gene. This CDR3 is CASSQGTGGEYEKLFF. Written as DNA, the CDR3 is TGTGCCAGCAGCCAAGGGACAGGGGGGGAGTATGAAAAACTGTTTTTT.

CDR3 coding DNA: TGTGCCAGCAGCTTACAAACCGGGCAAGAGACCCAGTACTTC. It yields the protein CASSLQTGQETQYF. V usage is TRBV7-2 and J usage is TRBJ2-5; D unresolved. The CDR3 runs 14 residues. The germline V and J ends were trimmed by 2 bases and 2 bases, with 9 bases remaining between them. CDR1 SGHTA and CDR2 FQGNSA come from the germline V gene.

In DNA, the CDR3 is TGTGCCACCATGCACAGGGATGGGGACTACGAGCAGTACTTC. Its protein product is CATMHRDGDYEQYF. This sequence joins TRBV10-3 and TRBJ2-7; weak D call: TRBD1 (6 bases). V lost 10 bases and J 3 bases, leaving 19 bases between the germline ends. CDR1 and CDR2 (germline): ENHRY, SYGVKD. This CDR3 has 14 residues.

V gene TRBV10-3 combines with J gene TRBJ1-2, with 10 bases matching TRBD1. The J segment lost 3 bases and the V segment lost 8 bases, leaving 0 bases of the junction unmatched. Germline V gene data show CDR1 as ENHRY and CDR2 as SYGVKD. This CDR3 contains 12 residues. DNA for the CDR3: TGTGCCATCGGGACAGGGGACTATGGCTACACCTTC. The encoded protein is CAIGTGDYGYTF.

The chain is built from TRBV7-2 and TRBJ1-5; 9 bases agree with TRBD1. J lost 2 bases, V lost 1 base, and 3 bases had no gene match. Germline assignment: CDR1 SGHTA and CDR2 FQGNSA. The CDR3 runs 16 residues. The CDR3, as DNA: TGTGCCAGCAGCTTAGAGGGACAGGGAGGCAATCAGCCCCAGCATTTT. Translated: CASSLEGQGGNQPQHF.

The chain joins TRBV7-2 to TRBJ2-7; D is uncertain. The V and J ends lost 3 bases and 0 bases respectively, with 3 bases between them. The CDR3 is 12 amino acids. The germline gives CDR1 SGHTA, CDR2 FQGNSA. The CDR3 nucleotides are TGTGCCAGCAGCTTCAACTCCTACGAGCAGTACTTC. Encoded protein: CASSFNSYEQYF.

This rearrangement joins TRBV29-1 to TRBJ1-1, with D perhaps TRBD1 (5 bases). The CDR3 spans 12 residues. Germline assignment: CDR1 SQVTM and CDR2 ANQGSEA. Trimming shortened V by 5 bases and J by 2 bases, and 9 bases separated the two germline ends. CDR3 bases: TGCAGCGTTCGACGGGGCAACACTGAAGCTTTCTTT. It specifies CSVRRGNTEAFF.

The V and J genes are TRBV6-5 and TRBJ2-1, with D possibly matching TRBD1 (6 bases). The CDR3 length is 16 residues. CDR1 MNHEY and CDR2 SVGAGI come from the germline V gene. Trimming pared 0 bases from V and 4 bases from J, leaving 13 bases between. DNA of the CDR3: TGTGCCAGCAGTTACTCCGGGCTGAGGGGGTACAATGAGCAGTTCTTC. Encoded protein: CASSYSGLRGYNEQFF.

The rearrangement joins TRBV30 to TRBJ2-7, with D perhaps given as TRBD1 or TRBD2 (7 bases each). V lost 3 bases and J 4 bases, leaving 19 bases between the germline ends. CDR3 size: 15 residues. CDR1 GTSNPN and CDR2 SVGIG come from the germline V gene (reference sequence). CDR3 nucleotide sequence: TGTGCCTGGAGCAGGGGGGGAGGCCGTAGTTACGAGCAGTACTTC. Amino acid sequence: CAWSRGGGRSYEQYF.

J is TRBJ2-1 and V is TRBV18; TRBD2 matches at 14 bases. The CDR3 consists of 16 residues. Trimming took 4 bases from V and 6 from J; bases not matched to a gene: 5. Germline values: CDR1 KGHSH, CDR2 LQKENI. The DNA for the CDR3 is TGTGCCAGCTCACGTGGACTAGCGGGAGGATTCAATGAGCAGTTCTTC. It codes for CASSRGLAGGFNEQFF.

The rearrangement links TRBV4-3 to TRBJ2-7; D is possibly TRBD1 or TRBD2 (5 bases each). The V end was cut by 0 bases, the J end by 1 base, with 13 bases between. The CDR3 is made up of 16 amino acids. The germline CDR1 and CDR2 sequences are LGHNA and YSLEER. This chain's CDR3 is CASSQDRGAESYEQYF. Here the CDR3 DNA reads TGCGCCAGCAGCCAAGATAGAGGGGCTGAGTCCTACGAGCAGTACTTC.

This chain uses TRBV14 with TRBJ2-3, with 8 bases fitting TRBD1. The CDR3 is 16 residues long. Germline trimming cut 4 bases from V and 5 bases from J; bases unmatched to any gene: 11. Germline CDR1 reads SGHDN; CDR2 reads FVKESK. The CDR3 sequence is CASSPRRTGRLDTQYF. CDR3 nucleotides: TGTGCCAGCAGCCCCCGCAGGACAGGGAGGTTAGATACGCAGTATTTT.

In its sample, this clone ranks as large. The chain carries TRBV7-2 and TRBJ1-1, with TRBD1 matching 7 bases. Germline V gene lookup returns CDR1 SGHTA and CDR2 FQGNSA. This CDR3 is built from 17 residues. The ends lost 1 base at V and 0 bases at J; junction bases unmatched: 8. The DNA of the CDR3 is TGTGCCAGCAGCTTAGGAGGGGGCGGGTGGCTGAACACTGAAGCTTTCTTT. Translation gives CASSLGGGGWLNTEAFF.

The chain employs TRBV7-3 and TRBJ2-2; D assignment may be TRBD1 or TRBD2 (5 bases each). Trimming left V 1 base short and J 5 bases short, with 14 bases between. The CDR3 has 16 residues. Germline V lookup: CDR1 SGHTA, CDR2 FQGTGA. The CDR3 protein is CASSLSPQGATGELFF. The CDR3 DNA reads TGTGCCAGCAGCTTAAGTCCTCAGGGAGCGACCGGGGAGCTGTTTTTT. Complete variable domain (other parts from reference TRBV7-3 and TRBJ2-2): GAGVSQTPSNKVTEKGKYVELRCDPISGHTALYWYRQSLGQGPEFLIYFQGTGAADDSGLPNDRFFAVRPEGSVSTLKIQRTERGDSAVYLCASSLSPQGATGELFFGEGSRLTVL.

The rearrangement joins TRBV28 to TRBJ2-1; tentatively, D is TRBD1 (6 bases). V was pared by 3 bases and J by 1 base, with 7 bases between. CDR3 size: 14 residues. Germline values: CDR1 MDHEN, CDR2 SYDVKM. The CDR3 region has the DNA TGTGCCAGCAGTTTTACAGGGTCCTACAATGAGCAGTTCTTC. Translated: CASSFTGSYNEQFF.

This clone was detected a few times. This chain links TRBV7-9 with TRBJ2-1; D is uncertain. Germline V gives CDR1 SEHNR, CDR2 FQNEAQ (reference sequence). This CDR3 spans 12 amino acids. Between the trimmed V and J ends, which lost 5 bases and 8 bases, there was a span of 10 bases. The CDR3: CASSPRTDEQFF. The DNA of the CDR3 is TGTGCCAGCAGCCCTCGGACCGATGAGCAGTTCTTC.